A single sample is the source of the 30 T cell receptor beta chains below, sequenced in a study of Ad26.COV2.S vaccination and SARS-CoV-2 variants. Libraries were prepared by immunoSEQ multiplex PCR; TCRdb keeps only in-frame clonotypes and omits some of them. The profile shows fewer than 500,000 clones, 90% of them singletons. Sample treatment: about 20 received Ad26.COV2.S at low or high dose, single or two shots; 5 received placebo; per-sample allocation not given. After the first vaccine or placebo injection, samples were drawn on day 63. The sample consisted of peripheral blood, taken in a trial of Ad26.COV2.S vaccine versus placebo. Source of these receptors: a person between 18 and 65 years old who received the Ad26.COV2.S COVID-19 vaccine or a placebo.

The V and J genes are TRBV7-9 and TRBJ2-7; 8 bases agree with TRBD2. In germline, CDR1 is SEHNR, CDR2 FQNEAQ (reference sequence). The CDR3 totals 13 residues. Trimming at V came to 5 bases and at J to 4 bases, leaving 4 bases not matched to a gene. The CDR3 nucleotides are TGTGCCAGCAGCCCCGGGGGGGGATACGAGCAGTACTTC. Its translation is CASSPGGGYEQYF.

The chain recombines TRBV27 with TRBJ1-6; 7 nucleotides agree with TRBD1. The junction had 5 bases not matched to a gene; V was cut back by 2 bases and J by 7 bases. The germline gives CDR1 MNHEY, CDR2 SMNVEV (reference sequence). The CDR3 has 15 amino acids. The DNA for the CDR3 is TGTGCCAGCAGTTTAAGTGGGACAGTGAATTCACCCCTCCACTTT. It specifies CASSLSGTVNSPLHF.

Points on this clone: Other DNA sequences of this sample code for an identical CDR3. This chain connects TRBV9 to TRBJ2-1, with D possibly being TRBD2 (5 bases). Trimming removed 3 bases at V and 1 base at J, with 11 bases between. CDR1 is SGDLS, CDR2 YYNGEE, per germline. This CDR3 has 15 residues. The CDR3 sequence: CASSASGVSYNEQFF. The CDR3 nucleotides are TGTGCCAGCAGCGCGTCCGGGGTTTCCTACAATGAGCAGTTCTTC.

The V call is TRBV6-4, the J call TRBJ1-6; 9 bases are a match to TRBD1. J lost 7 bases, V lost 6 bases, and 7 bases had no gene match. CDR1 is MRHNA, CDR2 SNTAGT, per germline. The CDR3 runs 15 residues. In DNA form, the CDR3 reads TGTGCCAGCAGCCGGGACAGGGCACGCAATTCACCCCTCCACTTT. Translated, it gives CASSRDRARNSPLHF.

This chain joins TRBV29-1 and TRBJ2-5; 11 bases fit TRBD2. Germline assignment: CDR1 SQVTM and CDR2 ANQGSEA. Germline trimming cut 1 base from V and 4 bases from J; bases unmatched to any gene: 8. The CDR3 extends over 16 amino acids. This chain's CDR3 is CSVEVGLAGGGETQYF. The DNA of the CDR3 is TGCAGCGTTGAAGTAGGGCTAGCGGGAGGAGGAGAGACCCAGTACTTC.

As for this clone: Other DNA sequences of this sample code for an identical CDR3. The chain joins TRBV7-9 to TRBJ2-7; TRBD2 matches at 11 bases. Germline V gene lookup returns CDR1 SEHNR and CDR2 FQNEAQ (reference sequence). Losses at the gene ends were 5 bases for V and 4 bases for J; bases not matched to a gene: 1. The CDR3 is 13 amino acids. CDR3 coding DNA: TGTGCCAGCAGCGGGACTAGCGGTTACGAGCAGTACTTC. Translation gives CASSGTSGYEQYF.

The genes are TRBV7-3 and TRBJ2-1, with D possibly being TRBD1 (6 bases). Deletions cut 4 bases from V and 2 bases from J, with 15 bases between. CDR1 and CDR2 (germline): SGHTA, FQGTGA. CDR3 length: 16 amino acids. DNA for the CDR3: TGTGCCAGCAGCTCCCTCGGTGAGGGGGCCTACAATGAGCAGTTCTTC. Translating it yields CASSSLGEGAYNEQFF.

The gene calls are TRBV6-8 and TRBJ2-1; 12 bases map to TRBD2. In germline, CDR1 is MNHGY, CDR2 SAAAGT. J gave up 5 bases and V 7 bases, and 6 bases lay outside the gene matches. The CDR3 has 15 amino acids. CDR3 nucleotide sequence: TGTGCCAGCAAACCGCTAGCGGGAGGGCACAATGAGCAGTTCTTC. Translation gives CASKPLAGGHNEQFF.

This chain connects TRBV6-5 to TRBJ2-7, with 12 bases matching TRBD2. Looked up from germline, CDR1 is MNHEY and CDR2 is SVGAGI. V shed 5 bases, J shed 7 bases, and the junction held 6 bases outside the gene matches. CDR3 length: 14 amino acids. The CDR3 DNA reads as TGTGCCAGCAGTAGGACTAGCGGGGTCGGGGAGCAGTACTTC. It yields the protein CASSRTSGVGEQYF.

V gene TRBV7-2 combines with J gene TRBJ1-1; no clear D gene. V shed 1 base and J shed 7 bases, with 7 bases lying between them. Germline V gene data show CDR1 as SGHTA and CDR2 as FQGNSA. The CDR3 consists of 12 residues. CDR3: CASSLVGFEAFF. DNA for the CDR3: TGTGCCAGCAGCTTAGTAGGTTTTGAAGCTTTCTTT. Combining the CDR3 with reference TRBV7-2 and TRBJ1-1 gives the whole variable domain GAGVSQSPSNKVTEKGKDVELRCDPISGHTALYWYRQSLGQGLEFLIYFQGNSAPDKSGLPSDRFSAERTGGSVSTLTIQRTQQEDSAVYLCASSLVGFEAFFGQGTRLTVV.

The genes are TRBV18 and TRBJ2-5; 10 bases are a match to TRBD1. Germline trimming cut 0 bases from V and 5 bases from J; bases unmatched to any gene: 0. Germline V gives CDR1 KGHSH, CDR2 LQKENI. The CDR3 length is 14 residues. Written as DNA, the CDR3 is TGTGCCAGCTCACCACCGGACAGGGGGGAGACCCAGTACTTC. As protein: CASSPPDRGETQYF.

Comments on this clone: Different DNA sequences within this sample yield the same CDR3. V and J are TRBV12-3 or TRBV12-4 and TRBJ1-5, with D unclear. V lost 3 bases and J lost 4, with 7 bases in between. This CDR3 region has 13 residues. DNA for the CDR3: TGTGCCAGCAGTTTTCTGGGTAATCAGCCCCAGCATTTT. It translates to CASSFLGNQPQHF.

J is TRBJ2-6 and V is TRBV29-1, with 7 bases lining up with TRBD1. Germline loops: CDR1 SQVTM, CDR2 ANQGSEA. The junction had 13 bases not matched to a gene; V was cut back by 2 bases and J by 3 bases. This CDR3 contains 18 residues. CDR3: CSVELRQGDGGGANVLTF. CDR3 DNA sequence: TGCAGCGTTGAACTCAGGCAGGGGGATGGTGGTGGGGCCAACGTCCTGACTTTC. Full variable domain (outside the CDR3, taken from reference TRBV29-1 and TRBJ2-6): SAVISQKPSRDICQRGTSLTIQCQVDSQVTMMFWYRQQPGQSLTLIATANQGSEATYESGFVIDKFPISRPNLTFSTLTVSNMSPEDSSIYLCSVELRQGDGGGANVLTFGAGSRLTVL.

The chain recombines TRBV28 with TRBJ2-1; a weak D match, TRBD2 (6 bases). This CDR3 region has 15 residues. Germline assignment: CDR1 MDHEN and CDR2 SYDVKM. The V and J ends lost 1 base and 6 bases respectively, with 13 bases between them. The chain's CDR3 is CASSLLSGWGNEQFF. The CDR3 DNA is TGTGCCAGCAGTTTATTGAGCGGGTGGGGCAATGAGCAGTTCTTC. The variable domain in full, with the rest retrieved from reference TRBV28 and TRBJ2-1, is DVKVTQSSRYLVKRTGEKVFLECVQDMDHENMFWYRQDPGLGLRLIYFSYDVKMKEKGDIPEGYSVSREKKERFSLILESASTNQTSMYLCASSLLSGWGNEQFFGPGTRLTVL.

The chain joins TRBV5-1 to TRBJ1-2; no clear D. V was pared by 2 bases and J by 0 bases, with 2 bases between. The CDR3 is 12 residues long. Germline V CDR1 and CDR2: SGHRS, YFSETQ. The CDR3 sequence is CASSFTNYGYTF. The CDR3 DNA follows: TGCGCCAGCAGCTTTACTAACTATGGCTACACCTTC.

The chain combines TRBV27 with TRBJ1-2, with D perhaps TRBD1 (6 bases). CDR1 MNHEY and CDR2 SMNVEV come from the germline V gene (reference sequence). CDR3 length: 14 amino acids. Trimming pared 0 bases from V and 7 bases from J, leaving 12 bases between. The CDR3 DNA sequence: TGTGCCAGCAGTTTATCTGGGGGCGAAGGTGGCTACACCTTC. Translating gives CASSLSGGEGGYTF.

This clone was detected a few times. The chain uses TRBV7-3 and TRBJ1-2; tentatively, D is TRBD1 (5 bases). V dropped 2 bases and J dropped 0 bases, with 10 bases sitting between them. Germline CDR1 reads SGHTA; CDR2 reads FQGTGA. This CDR3 comprises 15 residues. The CDR3 is CASSLVHRPNYGYTF. As DNA, the CDR3 is TGTGCCAGCAGCTTAGTTCACAGGCCTAACTATGGCTACACCTTC.

V gene TRBV19 combines with J gene TRBJ2-7; tentatively, D is TRBD2 (5 bases). Trimming took off 6 bases at V and 7 bases at J, with 10 bases between the two ends. Germline values: CDR1 LNHDA, CDR2 SQIVND (reference sequence). CDR3 size: 11 residues. The CDR3 protein is CASRATGEQYF. In DNA form, the CDR3 reads TGTGCCAGTAGGGCCACGGGAGAGCAGTACTTC.

This rearrangement joins TRBV5-6 to TRBJ2-3, with D perhaps assigned TRBD1 or TRBD2 (5 bases each). Germline V gene sequence: CDR1 SGHDT, CDR2 YYEEEE. The V gene lost 3 bases and the J gene lost 2 bases, with 10 bases spanning the gap. The CDR3 spans 14 residues. The CDR3 bases are TGTGCCAGCAGCTCGGGACCCTTCACAGATACGCAGTATTTT. Protein product: CASSSGPFTDTQYF.

DNA for the CDR3: TGCGCCAGCAGGGACGGACAGTCACAGGGGGCCTGGGAGACCCAGTACTTC. It encodes CASRDGQSQGAWETQYF. This sequence joins TRBV5-1 and TRBJ2-5; the match to TRBD1 covers 9 bases. The germline V gene encodes CDR1 SGHRS and CDR2 YFSETQ. CDR3 length: 17 residues. V dropped 5 bases and J dropped 5; count of bases not matched to a gene: 16.

This clone was recorded a few times. The chain recombines TRBV24-1 with TRBJ2-5; either TRBD1 or TRBD2 may fit D (5 bases each). Germline-derived CDR1 and CDR2 are KGHDR and SFDVKD. The CDR3 is 11 residues long. V lost 9 bases and J lost 5, with 9 bases in between. DNA of the CDR3: TGTGCCACCTCGTGGGGGGAGACCCAGTACTTC. Translation: CATSWGETQYF.

This clone was seen only once. This chain links TRBV27 with TRBJ2-3, with TRBD2 identical over 10 bases. The germline V gene has CDR1 MNHEY and CDR2 SMNVEV (reference sequence). This CDR3 is 15 amino acids long. V lost 5 bases, J lost 4 bases, and 6 bases stayed unmatched. DNA of the CDR3: TGTGCCAGCAGTCCCCTAGCGGGAGTTGCAGATACGCAGTATTTT. The encoded protein is CASSPLAGVADTQYF.

This chain uses TRBV13 with TRBJ2-2; D is unclear. From germline, CDR1 is PRHDT and CDR2 FYEKMQ (reference sequence). Trimming shortened V by 4 bases and J by 5 bases, and 11 bases separated the two germline ends. The CDR3 has 14 amino acids. The CDR3 DNA follows: TGTGCCAGCAGCTCTAGGCTAGGTACCGGGGAGCTGTTTTTT. Its protein is CASSSRLGTGELFF.

The V call is TRBV25-1, the J call TRBJ2-7; D unclear. This CDR3 has 13 residues. Trimming pared 5 bases from V and 0 bases from J, leaving 8 bases between. The germline CDR1 and CDR2 sequences are MGHDK and SYGVNS. The CDR3, as DNA: TGTGCCAGCAGTCTACTTACCTCCTACGAGCAGTACTTC. Protein: CASSLLTSYEQYF.

This chain joins TRBV27 and TRBJ2-2; D remains unclear. The CDR3 is made up of 14 amino acids. The germline V and J ends were trimmed by 5 bases and 0 bases, with 7 bases remaining between them. Germline assignment: CDR1 MNHEY and CDR2 SMNVEV (reference sequence). CDR3 DNA: TGTGCCAGCAGTCTCGCTTCGAACACCGGGGAGCTGTTTTTT. Encoded protein: CASSLASNTGELFF.

V and J are TRBV5-8 and TRBJ2-3; D is undetermined. Trimming shortened V by 5 bases and J by 6 bases, and 10 bases separated the two germline ends. The CDR3 consists of 12 residues. From germline, CDR1 is SGHTS and CDR2 YDEGEE. The CDR3 loop reads CASRQGGDTQYF. The CDR3, as DNA: TGTGCCAGCAGGCAAGGTGGGGATACGCAGTATTTT.

V and J are TRBV13 and TRBJ2-6; D remains unclear. This CDR3 comprises 15 residues. The germline V gene encodes CDR1 PRHDT and CDR2 FYEKMQ (reference sequence). The germline V and J ends were trimmed by 3 bases and 0 bases, with 6 bases remaining between them. As DNA, the CDR3 is TGTGCCAGCAGCTTCACCGTCTCTGGGGCCAACGTCCTGACTTTC. It encodes CASSFTVSGANVLTF. The whole variable domain, remainder taken from reference TRBV13 and TRBJ2-6, is AAGVIQSPRHLIKEKRETATLKCYPIPRHDTVYWYQQGPGQDPQFLISFYEKMQSDKGSIPDRFSAQQFSDYHSELNMSSLELGDSALYFCASSFTVSGANVLTFGAGSRLTVL.

The rearrangement uses TRBV25-1 and TRBJ2-7; no firm D call. CDR3 length: 11 amino acids. Between the trimmed V and J ends, which lost 1 base and 7 bases, there was a span of 5 bases. From germline, CDR1 is MGHDK and CDR2 SYGVNS. The CDR3, as DNA: TGTGCCAGCAGTGAATTTAGGGAGCAGTACTTC. It is translated as CASSEFREQYF.

The chain combines TRBV20-1 with TRBJ2-5; 13 nucleotides line up with TRBD2. Per the germline V gene, CDR1 is DFQATT and CDR2 is SNEGSKA (reference sequence). V gave up 3 bases and J gave up 7 bases; unmatched junction bases: 14. CDR3 length: 17 residues. The CDR3 region is CSASSGTSGIKGGTQYF. The CDR3 nucleotides read TGCAGTGCTAGTTCCGGGACTAGCGGGATTAAGGGGGGGACCCAGTACTTC.

The rearrangement joins TRBV4-1 to TRBJ2-1; 12 nucleotides align to TRBD1. Germline assignment: CDR1 MGHRA and CDR2 YSYEKL. V lost 4 bases to trimming and J lost 7 bases; unmatched junction nucleotides: 17. The CDR3 is 19 amino acids. The CDR3 DNA follows: TGCGCCAGCAGCCCCGGGACAGGGGGCACCGGGACTAGTTCTAATGAGCAGTTCTTC. Amino acids: CASSPGTGGTGTSSNEQFF.